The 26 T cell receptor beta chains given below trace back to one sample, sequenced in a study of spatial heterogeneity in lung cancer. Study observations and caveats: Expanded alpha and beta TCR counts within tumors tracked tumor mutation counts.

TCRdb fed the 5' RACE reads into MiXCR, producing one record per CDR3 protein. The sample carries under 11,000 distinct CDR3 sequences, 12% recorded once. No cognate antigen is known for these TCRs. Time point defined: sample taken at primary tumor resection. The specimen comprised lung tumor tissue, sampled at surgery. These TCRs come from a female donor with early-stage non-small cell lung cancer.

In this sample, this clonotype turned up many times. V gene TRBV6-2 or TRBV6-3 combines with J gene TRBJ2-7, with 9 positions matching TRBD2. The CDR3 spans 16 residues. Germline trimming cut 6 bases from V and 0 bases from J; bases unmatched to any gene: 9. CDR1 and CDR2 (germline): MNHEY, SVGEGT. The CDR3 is CASSRLLAGSSYEQYF. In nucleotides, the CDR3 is TGTGCCAGCAGCCGCCTTCTAGCGGGGAGCTCCTACGAGCAGTACTTC.

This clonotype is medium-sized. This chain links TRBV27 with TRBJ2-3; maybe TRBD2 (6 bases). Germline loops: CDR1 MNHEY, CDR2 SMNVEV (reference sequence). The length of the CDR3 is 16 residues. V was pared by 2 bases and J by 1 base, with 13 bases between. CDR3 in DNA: TGTGCCAGCAGTTTAGGGGTCGGGGGTGGCACAGATACGCAGTATTTT. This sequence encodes CASSLGVGGGTDTQYF.

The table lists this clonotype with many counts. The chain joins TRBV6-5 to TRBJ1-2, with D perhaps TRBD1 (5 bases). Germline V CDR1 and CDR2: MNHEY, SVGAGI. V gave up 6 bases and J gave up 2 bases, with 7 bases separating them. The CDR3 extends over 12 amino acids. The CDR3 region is CASSDRNYGYTF. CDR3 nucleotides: TGTGCCAGCAGCGACAGAAACTATGGCTACACCTTC.

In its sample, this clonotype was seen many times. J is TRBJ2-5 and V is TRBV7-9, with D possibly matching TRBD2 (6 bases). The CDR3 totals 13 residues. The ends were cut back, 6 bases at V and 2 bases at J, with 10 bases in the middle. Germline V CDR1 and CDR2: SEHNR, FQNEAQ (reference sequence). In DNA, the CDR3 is TGTGCCAGCAGTCGCGGGGTTCAAGAGACCCAGTACTTC. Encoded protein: CASSRGVQETQYF.

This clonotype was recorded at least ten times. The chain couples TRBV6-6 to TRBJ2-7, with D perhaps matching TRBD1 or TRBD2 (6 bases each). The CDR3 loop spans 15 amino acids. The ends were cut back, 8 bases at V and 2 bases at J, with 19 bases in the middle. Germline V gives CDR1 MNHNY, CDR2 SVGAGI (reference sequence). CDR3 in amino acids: CASLTTGAIPYEQYF. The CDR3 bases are TGTGCCAGCTTGACGACGGGGGCAATCCCCTACGAGCAGTACTTC.

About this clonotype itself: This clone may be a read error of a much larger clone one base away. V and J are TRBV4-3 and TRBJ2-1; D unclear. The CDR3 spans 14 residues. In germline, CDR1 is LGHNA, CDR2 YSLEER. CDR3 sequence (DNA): TGCGTCAGCAGCCCTGGCATCTCCTACAATGAGCAGTTCTTC. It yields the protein CVSSPGISYNEQFF.

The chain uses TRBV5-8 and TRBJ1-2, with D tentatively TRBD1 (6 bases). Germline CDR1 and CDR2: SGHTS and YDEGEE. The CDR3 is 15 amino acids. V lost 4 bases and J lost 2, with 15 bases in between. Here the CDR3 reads CASSPGHLENYGYTF. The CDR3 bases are TGTGCCAGCAGCCCGGGACACCTAGAGAACTATGGCTACACCTTC.

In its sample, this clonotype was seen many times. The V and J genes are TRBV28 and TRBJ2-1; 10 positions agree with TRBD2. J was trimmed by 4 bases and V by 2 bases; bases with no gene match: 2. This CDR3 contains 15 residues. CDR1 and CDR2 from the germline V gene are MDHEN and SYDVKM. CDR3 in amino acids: CASSLGSGRYNEQFF. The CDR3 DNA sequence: TGTGCCAGCAGTTTAGGTAGCGGGAGGTACAATGAGCAGTTCTTC.

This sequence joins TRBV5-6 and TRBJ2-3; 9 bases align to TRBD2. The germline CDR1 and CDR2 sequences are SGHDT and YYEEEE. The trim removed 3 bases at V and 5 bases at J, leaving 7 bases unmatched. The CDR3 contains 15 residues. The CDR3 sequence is CASSSPGLAKDTQYF. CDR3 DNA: TGTGCCAGCAGCTCACCGGGACTAGCTAAAGATACGCAGTATTTT.

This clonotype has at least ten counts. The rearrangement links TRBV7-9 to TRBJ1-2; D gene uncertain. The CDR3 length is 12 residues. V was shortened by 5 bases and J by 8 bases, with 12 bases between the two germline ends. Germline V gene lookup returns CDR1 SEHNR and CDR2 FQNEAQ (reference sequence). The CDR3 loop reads CASSPSTAGYTF. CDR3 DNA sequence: TGTGCCAGCAGCCCTTCCACAGCAGGCTACACCTTC.

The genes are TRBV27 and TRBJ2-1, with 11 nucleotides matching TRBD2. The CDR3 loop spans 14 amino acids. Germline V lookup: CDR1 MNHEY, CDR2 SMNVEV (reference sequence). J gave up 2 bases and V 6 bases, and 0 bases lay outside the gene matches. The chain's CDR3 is CASRGLAAYNEQFF. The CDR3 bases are TGTGCCAGCAGGGGACTAGCGGCCTACAATGAGCAGTTCTTC.

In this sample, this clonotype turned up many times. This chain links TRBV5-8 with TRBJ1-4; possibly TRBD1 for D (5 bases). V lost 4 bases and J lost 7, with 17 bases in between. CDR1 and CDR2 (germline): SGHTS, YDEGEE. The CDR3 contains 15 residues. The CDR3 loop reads CASSPGTGGGEKLFF. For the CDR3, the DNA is TGTGCCAGCAGCCCGGGGACCGGAGGTGGTGAAAAACTGTTTTTT. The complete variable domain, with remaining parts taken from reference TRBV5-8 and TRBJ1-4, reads EAGVTQSPTHLIKTRGQQATLRCSPISGHTSVYWYQQALGLGLQFLLWYDEGEERNRGNFPPRFSGRQFPNYSSELNVNALELEDSALYLCASSPGTGGGEKLFFGSGTQLSVL.

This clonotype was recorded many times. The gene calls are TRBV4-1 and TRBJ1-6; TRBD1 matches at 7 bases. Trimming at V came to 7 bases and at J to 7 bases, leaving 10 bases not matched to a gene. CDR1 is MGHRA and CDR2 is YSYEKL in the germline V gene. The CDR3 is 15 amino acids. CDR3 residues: CASMTETGYNSPLHF. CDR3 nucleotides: TGCGCCAGCATGACGGAGACAGGGTACAATTCACCCCTCCACTTT.

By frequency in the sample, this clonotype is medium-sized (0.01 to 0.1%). Written as DNA, the CDR3 is TGCGCCAGCAGCCAAGGGGGAATAATAGAGAACACCGGGGAGCTGTTTTTT. Translation gives CASSQGGIIENTGELFF. The gene calls are TRBV4-1 and TRBJ2-2; D is undetermined. The CDR3 is 17 amino acids. The V end lost 1 base, the J end lost 1 base, and 13 bases lay between the germline ends. The germline CDR1 and CDR2 sequences are MGHRA and YSYEKL.

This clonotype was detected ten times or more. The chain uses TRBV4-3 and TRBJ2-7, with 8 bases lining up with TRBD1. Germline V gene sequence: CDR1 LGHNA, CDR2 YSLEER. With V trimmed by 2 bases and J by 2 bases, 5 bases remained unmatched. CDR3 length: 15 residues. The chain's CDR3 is CASSQFRGLAYEQYF. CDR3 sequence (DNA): TGCGCCAGCAGCCAATTCAGGGGGCTCGCCTACGAGCAGTACTTC.

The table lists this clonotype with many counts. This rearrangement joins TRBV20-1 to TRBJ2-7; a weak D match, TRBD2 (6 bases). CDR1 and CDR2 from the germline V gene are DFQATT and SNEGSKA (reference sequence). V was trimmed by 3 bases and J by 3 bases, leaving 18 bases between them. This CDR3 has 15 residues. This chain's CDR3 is CSARATGTDFYEQYF. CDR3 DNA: TGCAGTGCTAGGGCTACGGGGACTGACTTCTACGAGCAGTACTTC.

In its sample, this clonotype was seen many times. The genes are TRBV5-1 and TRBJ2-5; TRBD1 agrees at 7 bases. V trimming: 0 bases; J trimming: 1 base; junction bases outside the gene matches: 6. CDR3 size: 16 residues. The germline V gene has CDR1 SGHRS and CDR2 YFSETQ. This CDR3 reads CASSLGGAGGQETQYF. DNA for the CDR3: TGCGCCAGCAGCTTGGGAGGTGCAGGGGGCCAAGAGACCCAGTACTTC.

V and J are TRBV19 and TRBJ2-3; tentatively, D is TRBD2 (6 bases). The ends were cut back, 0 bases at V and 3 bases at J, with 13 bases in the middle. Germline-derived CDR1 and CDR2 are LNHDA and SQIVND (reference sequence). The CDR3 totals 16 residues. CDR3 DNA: TGTGCCAGTAGTATAGATCCATTCAGCGGGACAGATACGCAGTATTTT. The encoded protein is CASSIDPFSGTDTQYF. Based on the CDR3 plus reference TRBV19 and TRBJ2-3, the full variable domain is DGGITQSPKYLFRKEGQNVTLSCEQNLNHDAMYWYRQDPGQGLRLIYYSQIVNDFQKGDIAEGYSVSREKKESFPLTVTSAQKNPTAFYLCASSIDPFSGTDTQYFGPGTRLTVL.

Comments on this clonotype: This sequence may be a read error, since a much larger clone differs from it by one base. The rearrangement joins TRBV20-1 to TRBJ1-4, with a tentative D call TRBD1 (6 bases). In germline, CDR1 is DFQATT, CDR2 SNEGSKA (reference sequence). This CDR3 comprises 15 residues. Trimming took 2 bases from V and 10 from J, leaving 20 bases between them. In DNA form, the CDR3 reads TGCAGTGCTAGACCGGGACGGGGGGCGCAGGGAAAACTGTTTTTT. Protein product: CSARPGRGAQGKLFF.

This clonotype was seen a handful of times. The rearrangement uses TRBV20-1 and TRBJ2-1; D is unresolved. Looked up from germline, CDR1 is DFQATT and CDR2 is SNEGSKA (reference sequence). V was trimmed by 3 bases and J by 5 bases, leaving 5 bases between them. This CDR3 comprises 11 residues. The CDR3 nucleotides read TGCAGTGCTAGTTCCCACAATGAGCAGTTCTTC. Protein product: CSASSHNEQFF.

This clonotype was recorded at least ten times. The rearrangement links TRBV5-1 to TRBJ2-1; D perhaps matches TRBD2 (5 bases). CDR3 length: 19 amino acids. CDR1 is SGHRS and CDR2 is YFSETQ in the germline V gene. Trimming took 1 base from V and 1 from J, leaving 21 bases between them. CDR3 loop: CASSLLLVSSGPSYNEQFF. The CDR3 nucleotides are TGCGCCAGCAGCTTGTTGTTGGTGTCAAGCGGTCCTTCCTACAATGAGCAGTTCTTC.

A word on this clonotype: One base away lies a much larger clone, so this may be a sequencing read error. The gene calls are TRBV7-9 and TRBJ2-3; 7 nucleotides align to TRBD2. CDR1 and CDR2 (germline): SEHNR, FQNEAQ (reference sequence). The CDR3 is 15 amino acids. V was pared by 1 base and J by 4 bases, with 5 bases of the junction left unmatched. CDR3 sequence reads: CASSLVRGCSDTQYF. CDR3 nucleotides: TGTGCCAGCAGCTTAGTGCGGGGGTGTTCAGATACGCAGTATTTT. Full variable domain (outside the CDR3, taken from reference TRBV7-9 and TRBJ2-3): DTGVSQNPRHKITKRGQNVTFRCDPISEHNRLYWYRQTLGQGPEFLTYFQNEAQLEKSRLLSDRFSAERPKGSFSTLEIQRTEQGDSAMYLCASSLVRGCSDTQYFGPGTRLTVL.

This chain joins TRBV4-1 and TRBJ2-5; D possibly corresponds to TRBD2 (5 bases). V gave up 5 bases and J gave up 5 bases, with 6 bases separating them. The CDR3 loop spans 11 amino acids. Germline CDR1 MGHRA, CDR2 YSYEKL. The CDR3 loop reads CASSERETQYF. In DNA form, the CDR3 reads TGCGCCAGCAGCGAGCGGGAGACCCAGTACTTC.

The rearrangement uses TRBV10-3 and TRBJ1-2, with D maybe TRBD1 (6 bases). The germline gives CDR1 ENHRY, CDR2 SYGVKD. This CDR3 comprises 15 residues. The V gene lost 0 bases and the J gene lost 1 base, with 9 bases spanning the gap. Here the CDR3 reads CAISESGHLNYGYTF. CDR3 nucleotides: TGTGCCATCAGTGAGTCGGGACACCTTAACTATGGCTACACCTTC.

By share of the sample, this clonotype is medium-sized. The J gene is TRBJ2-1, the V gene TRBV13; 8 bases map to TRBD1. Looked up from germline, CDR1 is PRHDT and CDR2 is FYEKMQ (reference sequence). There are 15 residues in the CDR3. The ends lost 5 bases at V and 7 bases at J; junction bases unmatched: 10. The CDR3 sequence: CASSPGRGRRNEQFF. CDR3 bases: TGTGCCAGCAGCCCCGGCAGGGGGCGCAGGAATGAGCAGTTCTTC. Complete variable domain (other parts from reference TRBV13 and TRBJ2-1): AAGVIQSPRHLIKEKRETATLKCYPIPRHDTVYWYQQGPGQDPQFLISFYEKMQSDKGSIPDRFSAQQFSDYHSELNMSSLELGDSALYFCASSPGRGRRNEQFFGPGTRLTVL.

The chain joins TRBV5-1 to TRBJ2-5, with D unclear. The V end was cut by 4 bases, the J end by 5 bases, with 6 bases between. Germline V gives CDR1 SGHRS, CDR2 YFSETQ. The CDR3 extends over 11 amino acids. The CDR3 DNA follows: TGCGCCAGCAGCGTCGGGGAGACCCAGTACTTC. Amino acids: CASSVGETQYF.